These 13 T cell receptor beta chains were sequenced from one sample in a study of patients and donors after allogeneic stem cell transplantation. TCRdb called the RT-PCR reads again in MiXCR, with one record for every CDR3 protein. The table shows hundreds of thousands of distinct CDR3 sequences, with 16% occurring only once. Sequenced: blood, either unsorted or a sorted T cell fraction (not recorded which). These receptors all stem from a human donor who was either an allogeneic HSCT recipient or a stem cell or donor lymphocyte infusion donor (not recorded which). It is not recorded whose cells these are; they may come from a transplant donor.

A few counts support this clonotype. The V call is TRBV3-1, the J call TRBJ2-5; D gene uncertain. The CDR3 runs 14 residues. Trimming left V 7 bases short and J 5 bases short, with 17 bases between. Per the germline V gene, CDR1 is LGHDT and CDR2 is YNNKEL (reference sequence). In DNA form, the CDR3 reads TGTGCCAGCACCACCCGAGCTACGGCGGAGACCCAGTACTTC. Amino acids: CASTTRATAETQYF.

As DNA, the CDR3 is TGTGCCACCAGTGACCCTACCTGGGATACGCAGTATTTT. Protein sequence: CATSDPTWDTQYF. The chain employs TRBV24-1 and TRBJ2-3; D not resolved. V shed 4 bases and J shed 6 bases, with 10 bases lying between them. Germline CDR1 and CDR2: KGHDR and SFDVKD. The CDR3 runs to 13 residues.

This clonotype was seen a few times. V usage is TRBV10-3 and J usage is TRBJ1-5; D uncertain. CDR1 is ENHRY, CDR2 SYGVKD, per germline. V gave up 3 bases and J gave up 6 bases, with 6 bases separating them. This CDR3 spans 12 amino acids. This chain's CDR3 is CAISEVGQPQHF. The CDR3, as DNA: TGTGCCATCAGTGAAGTCGGTCAGCCCCAGCATTTT.

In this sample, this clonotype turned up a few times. Here the CDR3 DNA reads TGTGCCAGCAGTAACGACAGGGGGAATGATGTGCAGTACTTC. Translated, it gives CASSNDRGNDVQYF. The V call is TRBV2, the J call TRBJ2-7; 9 bases map to TRBD1. With V trimmed by 5 bases and J by 9 bases, 11 bases remained unmatched. This CDR3 spans 14 amino acids. Germline CDR1 SNHLY, CDR2 FYNNEI.

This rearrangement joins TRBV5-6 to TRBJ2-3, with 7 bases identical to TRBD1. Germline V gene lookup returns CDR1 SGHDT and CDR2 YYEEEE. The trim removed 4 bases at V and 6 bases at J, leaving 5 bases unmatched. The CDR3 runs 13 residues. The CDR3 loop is CASSHTGADTQYF. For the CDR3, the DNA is TGTGCCAGCAGCCACACAGGGGCTGATACGCAGTATTTT. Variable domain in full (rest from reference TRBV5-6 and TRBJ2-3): DAGVTQSPTHLIKTRGQQVTLRCSPKSGHDTVSWYQQALGQGPQFIFQYYEEEERQRGNFPDRFSGHQFPNYSSELNVNALLLGDSALYLCASSHTGADTQYFGPGTRLTVL.

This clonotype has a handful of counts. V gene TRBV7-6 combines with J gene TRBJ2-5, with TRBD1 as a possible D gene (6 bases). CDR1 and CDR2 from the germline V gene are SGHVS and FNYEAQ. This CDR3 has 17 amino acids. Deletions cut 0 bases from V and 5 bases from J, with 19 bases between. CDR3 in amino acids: CASSLAQHELQGETQYF. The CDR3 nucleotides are TGTGCCAGCAGCTTAGCTCAGCATGAACTACAGGGTGAGACCCAGTACTTC.

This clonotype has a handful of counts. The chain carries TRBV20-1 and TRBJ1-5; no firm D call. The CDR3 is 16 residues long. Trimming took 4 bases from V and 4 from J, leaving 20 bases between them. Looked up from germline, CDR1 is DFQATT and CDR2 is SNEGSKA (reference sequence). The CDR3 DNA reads TGCAGTGCTAATAGTCTACAGCCGGGCGGGAATCAGCCCCAGCATTTT. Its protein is CSANSLQPGGNQPQHF.

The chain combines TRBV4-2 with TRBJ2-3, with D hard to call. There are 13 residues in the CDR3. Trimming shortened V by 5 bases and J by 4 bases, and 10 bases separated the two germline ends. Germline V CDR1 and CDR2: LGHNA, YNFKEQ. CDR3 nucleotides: TGTGCCAGCAGCGCGGCAGGCGCAGATACGCAGTATTTT. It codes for CASSAAGADTQYF.

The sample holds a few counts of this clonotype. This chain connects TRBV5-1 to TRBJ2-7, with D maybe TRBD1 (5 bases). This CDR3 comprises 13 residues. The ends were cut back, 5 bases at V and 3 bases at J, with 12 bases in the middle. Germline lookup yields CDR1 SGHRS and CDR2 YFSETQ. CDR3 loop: CASSKGFFYEQYF. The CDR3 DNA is TGCGCCAGCAGTAAGGGGTTTTTCTACGAGCAGTACTTC.

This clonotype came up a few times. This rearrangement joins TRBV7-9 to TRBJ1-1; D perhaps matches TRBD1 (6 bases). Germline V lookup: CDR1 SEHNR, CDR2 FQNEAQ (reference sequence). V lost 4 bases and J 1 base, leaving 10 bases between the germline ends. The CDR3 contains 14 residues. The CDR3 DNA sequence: TGTGCCAGCAGCTCCAGGGGTAGGAACACTGAAGCTTTCTTT. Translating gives CASSSRGRNTEAFF.

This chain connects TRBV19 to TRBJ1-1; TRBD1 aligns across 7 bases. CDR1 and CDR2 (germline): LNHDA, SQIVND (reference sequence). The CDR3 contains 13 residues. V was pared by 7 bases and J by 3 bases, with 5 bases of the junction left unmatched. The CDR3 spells CASTGGRYTEAFF. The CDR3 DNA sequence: TGTGCCAGTACAGGGGGGAGATACACTGAAGCTTTCTTT.

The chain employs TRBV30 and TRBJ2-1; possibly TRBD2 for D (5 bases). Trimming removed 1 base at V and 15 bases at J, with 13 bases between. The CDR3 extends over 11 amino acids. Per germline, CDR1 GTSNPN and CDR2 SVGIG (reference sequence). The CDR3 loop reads CAWSGTPEGFF. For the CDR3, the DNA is TGTGCCTGGAGTGGGACCCCCGAGGGGTTCTTC.

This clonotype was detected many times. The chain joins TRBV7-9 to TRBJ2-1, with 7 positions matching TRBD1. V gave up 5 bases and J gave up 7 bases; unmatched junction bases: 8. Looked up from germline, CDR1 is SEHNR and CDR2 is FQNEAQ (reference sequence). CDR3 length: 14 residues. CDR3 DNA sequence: TGTGCCAGCAGCCAACAGGGGTTTGTGAATGAGCAGTTCTTC. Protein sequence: CASSQQGFVNEQFF.